This TCR beta chain was identified in a study of identical twins. Study results and limitations: Abundant beta clonotypes from cord blood had fewer insertions, unlike memory repertoires, which showed none.

This CDR3 comprises 13 residues. V lost 5 bases, J lost 8 bases, and 15 bases lay in between. The germline V gene has CDR1 LGHDT and CDR2 YNNKEL (reference sequence). This clonotype showed up just a few times. Its specificity is unknown. Each CDR3 protein gets one entry after TCRdb re-called the 5' RACE reads with MiXCR. The sample yields fewer than 550,000 distinct CDR3 sequences, approximately 14% seen once. These same records also appear under a second study, on yellow fever vaccine responses in identical twins.

Specimen: CD4+ T cells sorted from blood. This rearrangement joins TRBV3-1 to TRBJ1-2; tentative D call: TRBD1 (5 bases). The TCR was taken from a woman aged 18-35 years in good health. The CDR3 region has the DNA TGTGCCAGCAGCTTAGATACAGGCTCCGGCTACACCTTC. Translating gives CASSLDTGSGYTF. The variable domain in full, completed from reference TRBV3-1 and TRBJ1-2, reads DTAVSQTPKYLVTQMGNDKSIKCEQNLGHDTMYWYKQDSKKFLKIMFSYNNKELIINETVPNRFSPKSPDKAHLNLHINSLELGDSAVYFCASSLDTGSGYTFGSGTRLTVV.